The source of this T cell receptor beta chain is a study of blood T cells in healthy people across ages. Every participating donor contributed 8 to 10 milliliters of peripheral blood through a draw. Per-sample PBMC isolation yielded at least 6 million cells. CDR1 and CDR2 (germline): SGHRS, YFSETQ. The CDR3 covers 15 residues. V lost 4 bases and J lost 4, with 14 bases in between. PCR was performed a second time for 7 to 11 cycles using a sample-barcoded 5' primer and a J-beta primer mix. Through a template-switch adaptor with 12 random nucleotides, each cDNA molecule received a tag. TCRdb re-called the 5' RACE reads through MiXCR, storing one row per CDR3 protein. The sample gives nearly 1 million distinct CDR3 sequences, roughly half of which show up once; around 21% is in the top ten. General study points: A conclusive naive versus antigen-experienced comparison was prevented by the unsorted PBMCs.

This clonotype came up a few times. Its antigen is as yet unknown. The TCR originated in a woman aged 55-69 years in good health. This chain uses TRBV5-1 with TRBJ2-2; either TRBD1 or TRBD2 may fit D (5 bases each). The specimen sequenced was blood. CDR3 protein: CASSPAGRGTGELFF. The CDR3 DNA reads as TGCGCCAGCAGCCCGGCGGGTAGGGGCACCGGGGAGCTGTTTTTT. Based on the CDR3 plus reference TRBV5-1 and TRBJ2-2, the full variable domain is KAGVTQTPRYLIKTRGQQVTLSCSPISGHRSVSWYQQTPGQGLQFLFEYFSETQRNKGNFPGRFSGRQFSNSRSEMNVSTLELGDSALYLCASSPAGRGTGELFFGEGSRLTVL.